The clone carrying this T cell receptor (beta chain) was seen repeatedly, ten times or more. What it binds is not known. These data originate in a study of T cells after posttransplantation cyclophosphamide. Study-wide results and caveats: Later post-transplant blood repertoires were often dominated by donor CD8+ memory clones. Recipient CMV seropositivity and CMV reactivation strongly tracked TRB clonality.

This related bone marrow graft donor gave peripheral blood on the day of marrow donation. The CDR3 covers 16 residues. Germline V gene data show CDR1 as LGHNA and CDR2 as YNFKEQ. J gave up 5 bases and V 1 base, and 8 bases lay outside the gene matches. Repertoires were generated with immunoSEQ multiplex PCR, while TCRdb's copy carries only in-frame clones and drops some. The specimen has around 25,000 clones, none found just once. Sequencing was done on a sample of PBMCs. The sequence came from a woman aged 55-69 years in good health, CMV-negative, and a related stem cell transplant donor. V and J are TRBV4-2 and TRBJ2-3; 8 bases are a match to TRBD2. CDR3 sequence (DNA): TGTGCCAGCAGCCAAGCGGTAGCGGGGAGGGTAGATACGCAGTATTTT. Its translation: CASSQAVAGRVDTQYF.